Presented here are 29 T cell receptor beta chains from one specimen sequenced in a study of shared clonotypes between healthy human individuals. Assay used: immunoSEQ multiplex PCR; TCRdb lists only in-frame clones, some missing. The sample has around 2.1 million clones; under 97% are singletons. Sample: naive CD4+ T cells sorted from blood. This sample's subset: CD45RA+ positively selected. These receptors were collected from a man between 18 and 29 years old in good health.

The chain has TRBV2 and TRBJ2-1; the D is unclear. The CDR3 runs 15 residues. Germline loops: CDR1 SNHLY, CDR2 FYNNEI. V was shortened by 6 bases and J by 4 bases, with 16 bases between the two germline ends. This CDR3 is CASRPPGRRYNEQFF. The CDR3 DNA reads TGTGCCAGCAGGCCGCCGGGCAGGAGATACAATGAGCAGTTCTTC.

On this clone: Within the sample, other DNA sequences also encode this same CDR3. The chain carries TRBV30 and TRBJ1-1; D possibly corresponds to TRBD1 (6 bases). V gave up 0 bases and J gave up 5 bases, with 10 bases separating them. Germline V gene sequence: CDR1 GTSNPN, CDR2 SVGIG (reference sequence). This CDR3 region has 13 residues. The CDR3: CAWSVGGRTEAFF. In DNA, the CDR3 is TGTGCCTGGAGTGTCGGGGGGCGTACTGAAGCTTTCTTT.

V gene TRBV2 combines with J gene TRBJ1-6; D gene uncertain. The V gene's germline CDR1 is SNHLY and CDR2 FYNNEI. This CDR3 is built from 12 residues. Trimming took 3 bases from V and 9 from J, leaving 6 bases between them. The CDR3 is CASSERTSPLHF. The DNA of the CDR3 is TGTGCCAGCAGTGAGAGGACTTCACCCCTCCACTTT.

With regard to this clone: Distinct nucleotide sequences in the sample also encode this CDR3. This rearrangement joins TRBV18 to TRBJ1-6, with 7 bases aligning to TRBD1. J gave up 8 bases and V 4 bases, and 5 bases lay outside the gene matches. The CDR3 is 14 residues long. Germline V CDR1 and CDR2: KGHSH, LQKENI. The CDR3 is CASSLRDSDSPLHF. In nucleotides, the CDR3 is TGTGCCAGCTCACTTCGGGACAGCGATTCACCCCTCCACTTT. The full variable domain, rest sourced from reference TRBV18 and TRBJ1-6, is NAGVMQNPRHLVRRRGQEARLRCSPMKGHSHVYWYRQLPEEGLKFMVYLQKENIIDESGMPKERFSAEFPKEGPSILRIQQVVRGDSAAYFCASSLRDSDSPLHFGNGTRLTVT.

This chain connects TRBV27 to TRBJ2-7, with D possibly being TRBD1 (6 bases). V was cut by 6 bases and J by 0 bases, with 15 bases left in between. The CDR3 contains 15 residues. Germline lookup yields CDR1 MNHEY and CDR2 SMNVEV (reference sequence). The CDR3 reads CASRRTPDSSYEQYF. The CDR3 DNA sequence: TGTGCCAGCAGGCGAACCCCGGACAGCTCCTACGAGCAGTACTTC.

The chain is built from TRBV13 and TRBJ1-4; D remains ambiguous. Germline-derived CDR1 and CDR2 are PRHDT and FYEKMQ (reference sequence). Trimming shortened V by 4 bases and J by 0 bases, and 9 bases separated the two germline ends. The CDR3 sequence is 15 residues long. CDR3 in amino acids: CASSSRRSTNEKLFF. DNA for the CDR3: TGTGCCAGCAGCTCAAGAAGGTCAACTAATGAAAAACTGTTTTTT.

The chain has TRBV6-5 and TRBJ2-7; 7 nucleotides agree with TRBD2. The CDR3 is made up of 14 amino acids. CDR1 is MNHEY and CDR2 is SVGAGI in the germline V gene. The V segment lost 8 bases and the J segment 0 bases; nucleotides outside the gene matches: 7. DNA of the CDR3: TGTGCCAGCCAAAGAGGGAGGGCCTCCTACGAGCAGTACTTC. It specifies CASQRGRASYEQYF.

This chain links TRBV18 with TRBJ2-7; TRBD1 matches at 9 bases. The CDR3 is 13 residues long. CDR1 is KGHSH, CDR2 LQKENI, per germline. Trimming at V came to 2 bases and at J to 5 bases, leaving 1 base not matched to a gene. The CDR3 reads CASSPRTGDEQYF. DNA for the CDR3: TGTGCCAGCTCACCAAGGACAGGGGACGAGCAGTACTTC. The whole variable domain, remainder taken from reference TRBV18 and TRBJ2-7, is NAGVMQNPRHLVRRRGQEARLRCSPMKGHSHVYWYRQLPEEGLKFMVYLQKENIIDESGMPKERFSAEFPKEGPSILRIQQVVRGDSAAYFCASSPRTGDEQYFGPGTRLTVT.

The J gene is TRBJ2-7, the V gene TRBV5-1; 9 nucleotides agree with TRBD1. The CDR3 sequence is 15 residues long. Germline V gene sequence: CDR1 SGHRS, CDR2 YFSETQ. V trimming: 4 bases; J trimming: 3 bases; junction bases outside the gene matches: 8. CDR3 amino acids: CASSRETGGVYEQYF. CDR3 sequence (DNA): TGCGCCAGCAGCCGAGAAACAGGGGGCGTCTACGAGCAGTACTTC. Together with reference TRBV5-1 and TRBJ2-7, the CDR3 gives the full variable domain: KAGVTQTPRYLIKTRGQQVTLSCSPISGHRSVSWYQQTPGQGLQFLFEYFSETQRNKGNFPGRFSGRQFSNSRSEMNVSTLELGDSALYLCASSRETGGVYEQYFGPGTRLTVT.

V gene TRBV18 combines with J gene TRBJ2-1; 9 bases line up with TRBD2. The CDR3 runs to 18 residues. V lost 5 bases and J lost 10; bases outside the gene matches: 21. CDR1 and CDR2 from the germline V gene are KGHSH and LQKENI. This CDR3 reads CASSSLRKAGGRVTEQFF. CDR3 DNA sequence: TGTGCCAGCTCAAGCCTCCGGAAGGCGGGGGGGCGCGTGACCGAGCAGTTCTTC.

Concerning this clone itself: The sample carries other DNA sequences with the same CDR3. V is TRBV5-1 and J is TRBJ1-3; D call uncertain. The germline gives CDR1 SGHRS, CDR2 YFSETQ. The CDR3 is made up of 15 amino acids. Trimming took 0 bases from V and 0 from J, leaving 7 bases between them. CDR3 protein: CASSLGGNSGNTIYF. The CDR3 DNA follows: TGCGCCAGCAGCTTGGGTGGAAACTCTGGAAACACCATATATTTT.

The chain carries TRBV6-1 and TRBJ1-2; possible D gene TRBD1, 6 bases. Germline CDR1 reads MNHNS; CDR2 reads SASEGT. The ends were cut back, 4 bases at V and 4 bases at J, with 13 bases in the middle. The CDR3 consists of 14 residues. This chain's CDR3 is CASSAKQGAYGYTF. The CDR3 DNA reads as TGTGCCAGCAGTGCTAAACAGGGAGCCTATGGCTACACCTTC.

The chain joins TRBV30 to TRBJ1-5; 7 bases line up with TRBD1. This CDR3 spans 13 amino acids. With V trimmed by 6 bases and J by 1 base, 3 bases remained unmatched. Looked up from germline, CDR1 is GTSNPN and CDR2 is SVGIG (reference sequence). The CDR3 nucleotides are TGTGCCTGTGCGACAGGGAGCAATCAGCCCCAGCATTTT. Its protein is CACATGSNQPQHF.

This clone has only a few counts. The chain employs TRBV6-5 and TRBJ1-6; TRBD1 matches 9 bases. The junction had 6 bases not matched to a gene; V was cut back by 5 bases and J by 10 bases. CDR1 MNHEY and CDR2 SVGAGI come from the germline V gene. The CDR3 loop spans 14 amino acids. The CDR3 sequence: CASSTTGGDSPLHF. CDR3 coding DNA: TGTGCCAGCAGTACTACAGGGGGCGACTCACCCCTCCACTTT.

The V call is TRBV28, the J call TRBJ1-1, with unresolved D. The germline gives CDR1 MDHEN, CDR2 SYDVKM. V lost 7 bases and J 8 bases, leaving 17 bases between the germline ends. The CDR3 contains 13 residues. This chain's CDR3 is CASIRRVPREAFF. CDR3 nucleotides: TGTGCCAGCATCCGAAGGGTCCCTCGCGAAGCTTTCTTT.

The chain has TRBV6-1 and TRBJ1-2; the D is unclear. The CDR3 is 15 amino acids. V was trimmed by 7 bases and J by 0 bases, leaving 15 bases between them. Germline V gene lookup returns CDR1 MNHNS and CDR2 SASEGT. The CDR3 here is CASTLLLRANYGYTF. The CDR3 DNA reads as TGTGCCAGCACCCTTCTATTGCGCGCTAACTATGGCTACACCTTC.

J is TRBJ2-5 and V is TRBV7-9; TRBD2 matches at 9 bases. The end of the DNA fits TRBJ2-7 better, so the J call may be wrong. This CDR3 is 14 amino acids long. Germline V gene data show CDR1 as SEHNR and CDR2 as FQNEAQ (reference sequence). The CDR3 sequence: CASSSFSGSYEQYF. The CDR3 nucleotides read TGTGCCAGCAGCTCCTTTAGCGGGAGCTACGAGCAGTACTTC.

CDR3 amino acids: CALQRGALDTQYF. In DNA, the CDR3 is TGTGCCCTCCAGAGGGGGGCTTTGGATACGCAGTATTTT. The genes are TRBV28 and TRBJ2-3, with D possibly being TRBD1 or TRBD2 (6 bases each). Trimming took 11 bases from V and 6 from J, leaving 18 bases between them. The CDR3 consists of 13 residues. Germline V gives CDR1 MDHEN, CDR2 SYDVKM.

The rearrangement joins TRBV11-2 to TRBJ1-3; D not resolved. Trimming stripped 1 base from V and 9 bases from J, with 7 bases between. The length of the CDR3 is 12 residues. In germline, CDR1 is SGHAT, CDR2 FQNNGV. CDR3 sequence reads: CASSLGVSTIYF. The CDR3 DNA follows: TGTGCCAGCAGCTTAGGGGTTAGCACCATATATTTT.

The gene calls are TRBV5-8 and TRBJ2-5, with D tentatively TRBD1 or TRBD2 (5 bases each). V was cut by 5 bases and J by 0 bases, with 20 bases left in between. The CDR3 length is 17 residues. In germline, CDR1 is SGHTS, CDR2 YDEGEE. The CDR3 DNA reads TGTGCCAGCAGTTCGGGACCTCAATTGGGGTACCAAGAGACCCAGTACTTC. Residues: CASSSGPQLGYQETQYF.

The chain couples TRBV5-1 to TRBJ1-6; unclear D gene. Trimming removed 0 bases at V and 6 bases at J, with 10 bases between. The CDR3 consists of 15 residues. Germline V gives CDR1 SGHRS, CDR2 YFSETQ. The CDR3 spells CASSLDGLGNSPLHF. The CDR3 nucleotides read TGCGCCAGCAGCTTGGATGGACTAGGTAATTCACCCCTCCACTTT.

The chain couples TRBV6-5 to TRBJ2-3; TRBD1 aligns across 8 bases. The CDR3 runs to 16 residues. From germline, CDR1 is MNHEY and CDR2 SVGAGI. The V and J ends lost 1 base and 8 bases, in that order; junction bases with no gene match: 11. CDR3 sequence: CASSYYSTGGSSTQYF. The CDR3 coding sequence is TGTGCCAGCAGTTACTATTCAACAGGGGGAAGTAGTACGCAGTATTTT.

The J gene is TRBJ1-1, the V gene TRBV5-1; D possibly corresponds to TRBD1 (5 bases). The CDR3 runs 14 residues. The V gene lost 4 bases and the J gene lost 1 base, with 11 bases spanning the gap. Germline V gene data show CDR1 as SGHRS and CDR2 as YFSETQ. The CDR3: CASSADTGNTEAFF. The CDR3 region has the DNA TGCGCCAGCAGCGCAGACACAGGGAACACTGAAGCTTTCTTT.

The chain has TRBV5-1 and TRBJ1-1; no reliable D call. Trimming left V 5 bases short and J 3 bases short, with 11 bases between. The CDR3 consists of 13 residues. CDR1 and CDR2 from the germline V gene are SGHRS and YFSETQ. The CDR3 loop reads CASRLSPDTEAFF. CDR3 nucleotides: TGCGCCAGCAGATTATCGCCAGACACTGAAGCTTTCTTT.

Of note for this clone: Its ends do not fully match the called genes, so a read error is possible. The rearrangement uses TRBV30 and TRBJ2-5; tentatively, D is TRBD1 or TRBD2 (5 bases each). Germline V CDR1 and CDR2: GTSNPN, SVGIG (reference sequence). The CDR3 sequence is 15 residues long. The DNA of the CDR3 is TGTGCCTGGAGTGTCTGGGGACGGGAAAGAGAGCCCCAGTACTTC. This encodes CAWSVWGREREPQYF.

V usage is TRBV15 and J usage is TRBJ1-2; D remains unclear. The CDR3 sequence is 17 residues long. CDR1 and CDR2 (germline): LNHNV, YYDKDF (reference sequence). The germline V and J ends were trimmed by 0 bases and 3 bases, with 17 bases remaining between them. CDR3 in amino acids: CATSRDSGSVSYYGYTF. For the CDR3, the DNA is TGTGCCACCAGCAGAGATTCAGGTTCCGTTTCCTACTATGGCTACACCTTC.

The rearrangement joins TRBV7-2 to TRBJ1-1, with 11 bases fitting TRBD1. Germline CDR1 SGHTA, CDR2 FQGNSA. The CDR3 has 15 residues. V lost 1 base and J lost 5; bases outside the gene matches: 3. CDR3 sequence reads: CASSLGGTGGTEAFF. As DNA, the CDR3 is TGTGCCAGCAGCTTAGGAGGGACAGGGGGTACTGAAGCTTTCTTT. The full variable domain, rest sourced from reference TRBV7-2 and TRBJ1-1, is GAGVSQSPSNKVTEKGKDVELRCDPISGHTALYWYRQSLGQGLEFLIYFQGNSAPDKSGLPSDRFSAERTGGSVSTLTIQRTQQEDSAVYLCASSLGGTGGTEAFFGQGTRLTVV.

The chain links TRBV25-1 to TRBJ1-5; D remains ambiguous. The CDR3 runs to 14 residues. CDR1 MGHDK and CDR2 SYGVNS come from the germline V gene. V lost 6 bases, J lost 3 bases, and 12 bases lay in between. CDR3 protein: CASSPQQNNQPQHF. The CDR3 region has the DNA TGTGCCAGCAGCCCCCAACAGAACAATCAGCCCCAGCATTTT. Full variable domain (missing parts from reference TRBV25-1 and TRBJ1-5): EADIYQTPRYLVIGTGKKITLECSQTMGHDKMYWYQQDPGMELHLIHYSYGVNSTEKGDLSSESTVSRIRTEHFPLTLESARPSHTSQYLCASSPQQNNQPQHFGDGTRLSIL.

The chain couples TRBV9 to TRBJ2-2, with D possibly matching TRBD1 (5 bases). Trimming removed 2 bases from V and 2 bases from J, with 10 bases in between. Germline CDR1 is SGDLS and CDR2 is YYNGEE. The CDR3 contains 15 residues. CDR3 region: CASSVDRFNTGELFF. DNA of the CDR3: TGTGCCAGCAGCGTCGACAGATTTAACACCGGGGAGCTGTTTTTT. Together with reference TRBV9 and TRBJ2-2, the CDR3 gives the full variable domain: DSGVTQTPKHLITATGQRVTLRCSPRSGDLSVYWYQQSLDQGLQFLIQYYNGEERAKGNILERFSAQQFPDLHSELNLSSLELGDSALYFCASSVDRFNTGELFFGEGSRLTVL.